These 5 T cell receptor beta chains originate from one sample sequenced in a study of shared clonotypes between healthy human individuals. Assay used: immunoSEQ multiplex PCR; TCRdb lists only in-frame clones, some missing. The data show a few million clones, approximately 95% seen once. Source material: naive CD4+ T cells from PBMCs. Regarding subset: CD45RA+ positively selected. These receptor sequences come from a man aged 18 to 29 in good health. Some clones in this sample may be carry-over from other donors' samples.

The rearrangement joins TRBV27 to TRBJ1-1; possible D gene TRBD1, 6 bases. CDR1 and CDR2 (germline): MNHEY, SMNVEV (reference sequence). This CDR3 is 15 amino acids long. The V end was cut by 4 bases, the J end by 3 bases, with 15 bases between. The CDR3 region has the DNA TGTGCCAGCAGTTCCCCCGGGGGGCGGGACACTGAAGCTTTCTTT. The encoded protein is CASSSPGGRDTEAFF.

The V gene is TRBV7-9, the J gene TRBJ1-2; 7 nucleotides match TRBD1. Trimming took 5 bases from V and 1 from J; bases not matched to a gene: 4. Germline V gene sequence: CDR1 SEHNR, CDR2 FQNEAQ (reference sequence). This CDR3 spans 14 amino acids. The DNA of the CDR3 is TGTGCCAGCAGCCCGGGACAGCTTAACTATGGCTACACCTTC. It yields the protein CASSPGQLNYGYTF.

For this clone: Other DNA sequences in this sample translate to the same CDR3. This rearrangement joins TRBV5-6 to TRBJ2-7; D may be TRBD2 (5 bases). Germline CDR1 and CDR2: SGHDT and YYEEEE. V lost 0 bases to trimming and J lost 4 bases, with 5 bases between them. The CDR3 is 12 residues long. The CDR3 sequence is CASSLGLYEQYF. Written as DNA, the CDR3 is TGTGCCAGCAGCTTGGGACTATACGAGCAGTACTTC.

The chain links TRBV30 to TRBJ1-5, with D maybe TRBD1 (6 bases). In germline, CDR1 is GTSNPN, CDR2 SVGIG (reference sequence). CDR3 size: 13 residues. Trimming cost V 0 bases and J 5 bases, with 8 bases left between them. CDR3 protein: CAWSVEGDQPQHF. CDR3 DNA sequence: TGTGCCTGGAGTGTAGAGGGGGATCAGCCCCAGCATTTT.

The genes are TRBV7-3 and TRBJ2-2, with TRBD2 identical over 9 bases. Germline V lookup: CDR1 SGHTA, CDR2 FQGTGA. The V and J ends lost 2 bases and 6 bases, in that order; junction bases with no gene match: 7. This CDR3 comprises 16 residues. This CDR3 reads CASSLLQAGGPGELFF. The CDR3, as DNA: TGTGCCAGCAGCTTACTACAAGCGGGAGGCCCCGGGGAGCTGTTTTTT.